These T cell receptor beta chains were read from a single sample in a study of shared clonotypes between healthy human individuals. The data were produced by immunoSEQ multiplex PCR, yet TCRdb's version contains in-frame clones alone and is incomplete. The profile shows around 1,000,000 clones, around three quarters of them singletons. Specimen: memory CD4+ T cells from PBMCs. These receptors originate from a man younger than 30 in good health. Some clones in this sample may be carry-over from other donors' samples. Each CDR3 is given with its conserved first and last residue. The D gene is left open where the match is weak. Size tells how often a clone was seen (once, few, many) or the class of an expanded clone, and some rows leave it out.

J gene: TRBJ1-1; D gene: NA; clone size: NA; V gene: TRBV5-4; CDR3 protein: CASSLAVNTEAFF; CDR3 DNA: TGTGCCAGCAGCTTGGCGGTGAACACTGAAGCTTTCTTT
J gene: TRBJ2-7; D gene: NA; clone size: once; V gene: TRBV7-9; CDR3 protein: CASSLLGYEQYF; CDR3 DNA: TGTGCCAGCAGCTTACTGGGATACGAGCAGTACTTC
J gene: TRBJ1-4; D gene: NA; clone size: NA; V gene: TRBV5-4; CDR3 protein: CASSSGTPATNEKLFF; CDR3 DNA: TGTGCCAGCAGCTCCGGGACGCCCGCAACTAATGAAAAACTGTTTTTT
J gene: TRBJ2-1; D gene: TRBD1; clone size: once; V gene: TRBV4-2; CDR3 protein: CASSQDRDRRINEQFF; CDR3 DNA: TGTGCCAGCAGCCAAGATCGGGACAGACGAATTAATGAGCAGTTCTTC
J gene: TRBJ2-5; D gene: TRBD2; clone size: NA; V gene: TRBV6-4; CDR3 protein: CASTRTSSWANQETQYF; CDR3 DNA: TGTGCCAGCACCAGGACTAGCTCTTGGGCAAACCAAGAGACCCAGTACTTC
J gene: TRBJ2-1; D gene: NA; clone size: NA; V gene: TRBV6-1; CDR3 protein: CASRASLALSVVEFF; CDR3 DNA: TGTGCCAGCAGGGCTAGCCTTGCTTTATCGGTCGTGGAGTTCTTC
J gene: TRBJ2-1; D gene: NA; clone size: once; V gene: TRBV2; CDR3 protein: CASSLLGVNEQFF; CDR3 DNA: TGTGCCAGCAGTCTTCTTGGGGTCAATGAGCAGTTCTTC
J gene: TRBJ2-7; D gene: TRBD2; clone size: NA; V gene: TRBV18; CDR3 protein: CASSPLGGGPTYEQYF; CDR3 DNA: TGTGCCAGCTCACCGCTTGGCGGGGGGCCGACCTACGAGCAGTACTTC
J gene: TRBJ2-1; D gene: NA; clone size: NA; V gene: TRBV4-2; CDR3 protein: CASSQGGTQRYNEQFF; CDR3 DNA: TGTGCCAGCAGCCAAGGGGGCACACAAAGATACAATGAGCAGTTCTTC
J gene: TRBJ1-1; D gene: NA; clone size: NA; V gene: TRBV27; CDR3 protein: CASSRGRTEAFF; CDR3 DNA: TGTGCCAGCAGTAGGGGAAGGACTGAAGCTTTCTTT
J gene: TRBJ2-5; D gene: TRBD1; clone size: NA; V gene: TRBV2; CDR3 protein: CASSRTGGETQYF; CDR3 DNA: TGTGCCAGCAGCCGGACAGGGGGGGAGACCCAGTACTTC
J gene: TRBJ1-3; D gene: NA; clone size: NA; V gene: TRBV13; CDR3 protein: CASSSRSTTGNTIYF; CDR3 DNA: TGTGCCAGCAGTTCCAGGTCTACAACTGGAAACACCATATATTTT
J gene: TRBJ2-1; D gene: NA; clone size: NA; V gene: TRBV28; CDR3 protein: CASLGRGVTYYNEQFF; CDR3 DNA: TGTGCCAGCCTGGGCAGGGGTGTCACTTACTACAATGAGCAGTTCTTC
J gene: TRBJ2-1; D gene: NA; clone size: NA; V gene: TRBV28; CDR3 protein: CASSLTGPGEQFF; CDR3 DNA: TGTGCCAGCAGTTTAACAGGGCCGGGTGAGCAGTTCTTC
J gene: TRBJ2-1; D gene: TRBD2; clone size: NA; V gene: TRBV28; CDR3 protein: CASSSSGTSSYNEQFF; CDR3 DNA: TGTGCCAGCAGTTCTAGCGGGACCAGCTCCTACAATGAGCAGTTCTTC
J gene: TRBJ1-5; D gene: NA; clone size: NA; V gene: TRBV19; CDR3 protein: CASSIARPQPQHF; CDR3 DNA: TGTGCCAGTAGTATAGCCCGTCCTCAGCCCCAGCATTTT
J gene: TRBJ2-3; D gene: NA; clone size: NA; V gene: TRBV10-3; CDR3 protein: CAISDSGSPDTQYF; CDR3 DNA: TGTGCCATCAGTGATTCCGGGAGTCCAGATACGCAGTATTTT
J gene: TRBJ2-1; D gene: TRBD1; clone size: NA; V gene: TRBV11-2; CDR3 protein: CASSQVTGGYEQFF; CDR3 DNA: TGTGCCAGCAGCCAAGTGACAGGGGGCTATGAGCAGTTCTTC
J gene: TRBJ1-1; D gene: NA; clone size: NA; V gene: TRBV7-3; CDR3 protein: CASSLLGMNTEAFF; CDR3 DNA: TGTGCCAGCAGCTTACTAGGGATGAACACTGAAGCTTTCTTT
J gene: TRBJ1-2; D gene: TRBD1; clone size: few; V gene: TRBV10-2; CDR3 protein: CANNRGDYGYTF; CDR3 DNA: TGCGCCAACAACAGGGGAGACTATGGCTACACCTTC
J gene: TRBJ1-2; D gene: TRBD1; clone size: NA; V gene: TRBV5-6; CDR3 protein: CASSLGPMTGNYGYTF; CDR3 DNA: TGTGCCAGCAGCTTGGGTCCTATGACAGGGAACTATGGCTACACCTTC
J gene: TRBJ2-3; D gene: NA; clone size: NA; V gene: TRBV19; CDR3 protein: CASSPPRGQGWRTDTQYF; CDR3 DNA: TGTGCCAGTAGTCCACCCCGTGGCCAGGGGTGGCGCACAGATACGCAGTATTTT
J gene: TRBJ2-3; D gene: NA; clone size: NA; V gene: TRBV27; CDR3 protein: CASSRGRFTDTQYF; CDR3 DNA: TGTGCCAGCAGTCGCGGACGTTTTACAGATACGCAGTATTTT
J gene: TRBJ1-1; D gene: NA; clone size: NA; V gene: TRBV2; CDR3 protein: CASSLQGANTEAFF; CDR3 DNA: TGTGCCAGCAGCCTCCAGGGAGCGAACACTGAAGCTTTCTTT
J gene: TRBJ2-3; D gene: TRBD2; clone size: NA; V gene: TRBV30; CDR3 protein: CAFRGLDTDTQYF; CDR3 DNA: TGTGCCTTTCGAGGACTAGACACAGATACGCAGTATTTT
J gene: TRBJ2-2; D gene: TRBD1; clone size: NA; V gene: TRBV5-1; CDR3 protein: CASMGTGGPGELFF; CDR3 DNA: TGCGCCAGCATGGGGACAGGGGGCCCCGGGGAGCTGTTTTTT
J gene: TRBJ2-2; D gene: TRBD2; clone size: NA; V gene: TRBV28; CDR3 protein: CASRVGGSSTGELFF; CDR3 DNA: TGTGCCAGCAGGGTAGGCGGGAGCAGCACCGGGGAGCTGTTTTTT
J gene: TRBJ1-4; D gene: NA; clone size: NA; V gene: TRBV7-8; CDR3 protein: CASSVRSSGVANEKLFF; CDR3 DNA: TGTGCCAGCAGCGTACGATCCTCAGGGGTGGCTAATGAAAAACTGTTTTTT
J gene: TRBJ2-7; D gene: TRBD2; clone size: NA; V gene: TRBV18; CDR3 protein: CASSPGLAGGYYEQYF; CDR3 DNA: TGTGCCAGCTCACCGGGACTAGCGGGAGGCTACTACGAGCAGTACTTC
J gene: TRBJ1-3; D gene: TRBD1; clone size: many; V gene: TRBV7-2; CDR3 protein: CASSLAASGQGAKSSGNTIYF; CDR3 DNA: TGTGCCAGCAGCTTAGCCGCATCGGGACAGGGGGCCAAAAGCTCTGGAAACACCATATATTTT
J gene: TRBJ1-1; D gene: NA; clone size: NA; V gene: TRBV30; CDR3 protein: CAWREGGNTEAFF; CDR3 DNA: TGTGCCTGGAGGGAGGGGGGAAACACTGAAGCTTTCTTT
J gene: TRBJ2-1; D gene: TRBD1; clone size: many; V gene: TRBV6-4; CDR3 protein: CASSPRGISSYNEQFF; CDR3 DNA: TGTGCCAGCAGCCCCAGGGGGATTAGCTCCTACAATGAGCAGTTCTTC
J gene: TRBJ1-3; D gene: TRBD1; clone size: few; V gene: TRBV6-5; CDR3 protein: CASRRDRETIYF; CDR3 DNA: TGTGCCAGCAGGCGGGACAGGGAGACCATATATTTT
J gene: TRBJ1-5; D gene: NA; clone size: NA; V gene: TRBV19; CDR3 protein: CASSLLGDQPQHF; CDR3 DNA: TGTGCCAGTAGCCTCCTGGGGGATCAGCCCCAGCATTTT
J gene: TRBJ2-2; D gene: NA; clone size: NA; V gene: TRBV4-3; CDR3 protein: CASSQETGNTGELFF; CDR3 DNA: TGCGCCAGCAGCCAAGAGACAGGAAACACCGGGGAGCTGTTTTTT
J gene: TRBJ2-7; D gene: NA; clone size: NA; V gene: TRBV2; CDR3 protein: CASCGDSYEQYF; CDR3 DNA: TGTGCCAGCTGCGGGGACTCCTACGAGCAGTACTTC
J gene: TRBJ2-5; D gene: TRBD2; clone size: NA; V gene: TRBV7-2; CDR3 protein: CASSLALAGSQETQYF; CDR3 DNA: TGTGCCAGCAGCTTAGCCCTAGCGGGGTCACAAGAGACCCAGTACTTC
J gene: TRBJ2-7; D gene: NA; clone size: many; V gene: TRBV6-6; CDR3 protein: CASTSRGNGYEQYF; CDR3 DNA: TGTGCCAGCACCTCCCGAGGGAACGGTTACGAGCAGTACTTC
J gene: TRBJ2-7; D gene: TRBD2; clone size: NA; V gene: TRBV5-1; CDR3 protein: CASSFLAGTPGEQYF; CDR3 DNA: TGCGCCAGCAGCTTCCTAGCGGGAACCCCGGGCGAGCAGTACTTC
J gene: TRBJ2-2; D gene: NA; clone size: NA; V gene: TRBV4-2; CDR3 protein: CASSQDKFNGELFF; CDR3 DNA: TGTGCCAGCAGCCAAGATAAGTTCAACGGGGAGCTGTTTTTT